These T cell receptor beta chains were read from a single sample in a study of T cells in Graves' hyperthyroidism and ophthalmopathy. TCRdb called the multiplex PCR reads again in MiXCR, with one record for every CDR3 protein. The repertoire has around 300,000 distinct CDR3 sequences, roughly 13% of them found once; the top ten carry 7.8%. Sequences were obtained from blood. The origin of the receptors is a woman aged 30 to 39 with Graves' hyperthyroidism that later progressed to Graves' ophthalmopathy. Both conserved end residues are part of each CDR3. A D gene is named only where the DNA matches it firmly. A row's size may be missing; if present it is once, few, many or a size class.

V	D	size	J	CDR3	DNA
TRBV4-2	TRBD2	NA	TRBJ2-1	CASSQDWDYIDEQFF	TGTGCCAGCAGCCAAGATTGGGACTATATCGATGAGCAGTTCTTC
TRBV20-1	NA	NA	TRBJ2-1	CSARYRDDEQFF	TGCAGTGCTAGATACAGGGACGATGAGCAGTTCTTC
TRBV5-1	TRBD1	many	TRBJ1-1	CASSFDRDTEAFF	TGCGCCAGCAGCTTCGACAGGGACACTGAAGCTTTCTTT
TRBV2	NA	NA	TRBJ2-1	CASWLGGSNEQFF	TGTGCCAGCTGGCTAGGGGGAAGCAATGAGCAGTTCTTC
TRBV19	TRBD2	NA	TRBJ2-1	CASSVGGPNNEQFF	TGTGCCAGTTCGGTGGGAGGGCCGAACAATGAGCAGTTCTTC
TRBV7-9	NA	many	TRBJ1-1	CASSLAQENTEAFF	TGTGCCAGCAGCTTAGCACAGGAGAACACTGAAGCTTTCTTT
TRBV6-1	NA	NA	TRBJ2-2	CAYTGRKNTGELFF	TGTGCCTACACCGGGCGGAAGAACACCGGGGAGCTGTTTTTT
TRBV14	TRBD1	NA	TRBJ1-5	CASSPWDRAALNSNQPQHF	TGTGCCAGCAGCCCCTGGGACAGGGCCGCACTTAATAGCAATCAGCCCCAGCATTTT
TRBV18	NA	many	TRBJ2-7	CASSPRPYEQYF	TGTGCCAGCTCACCACGGCCCTACGAGCAGTACTTC
TRBV15	NA	many	TRBJ2-1	CATSREMEISHEQFF	TGTGCCACCAGCAGAGAGATGGAGATTAGCCATGAGCAGTTCTTC
TRBV28	TRBD1	many	TRBJ1-1	CASKGQGDFATEAFF	TGTGCCAGCAAGGGACAGGGGGACTTTGCCACTGAAGCTTTCTTT
TRBV6-1	NA	many	TRBJ1-5	CASSESGGRSNQPQHF	TGTGCCAGCAGTGAATCGGGGGGCCGGAGCAATCAGCCCCAGCATTTT
TRBV2	TRBD1	many	TRBJ2-2	CASGGQGKNTGELFF	TGTGCCAGCGGGGGACAGGGGAAGAACACCGGGGAGCTGTTTTTT
TRBV20-1	TRBD2	many	TRBJ2-1	CSASELAGAADEQFF	TGCAGTGCTTCAGAACTAGCGGGGGCGGCGGATGAGCAGTTCTTC
TRBV7-2	NA	NA	TRBJ1-6	CASNLSRADSPLHF	TGTGCCAGCAACTTAAGCAGGGCGGATTCACCCCTCCACTTT
TRBV18	TRBD2	few	TRBJ2-1	CASSPGRGQMETSGSGEQFF	TGTGCCAGCTCACCTGGCAGGGGGCAAATGGAGACTAGCGGGAGCGGTGAGCAGTTCTTC
TRBV10-2	TRBD1	NA	TRBJ1-1	CASKQGKTEAFF	TGCGCCAGCAAACAGGGGAAAACTGAAGCTTTCTTT
TRBV19	NA	few	TRBJ2-1	CATQDFSYNEQFF	TGTGCCACTCAAGATTTCTCCTACAATGAGCAGTTCTTC
TRBV5-6	NA	many	TRBJ2-7	CASSFRQQSSYEQYF	TGTGCCAGCAGCTTTCGACAGCAGAGCTCCTACGAGCAGTACTTC
TRBV6-2/TRBV6-3	TRBD2	many	TRBJ2-3	CASSGLATTDTQYF	TGTGCCAGCTCCGGACTAGCGACCACAGATACGCAGTATTTT